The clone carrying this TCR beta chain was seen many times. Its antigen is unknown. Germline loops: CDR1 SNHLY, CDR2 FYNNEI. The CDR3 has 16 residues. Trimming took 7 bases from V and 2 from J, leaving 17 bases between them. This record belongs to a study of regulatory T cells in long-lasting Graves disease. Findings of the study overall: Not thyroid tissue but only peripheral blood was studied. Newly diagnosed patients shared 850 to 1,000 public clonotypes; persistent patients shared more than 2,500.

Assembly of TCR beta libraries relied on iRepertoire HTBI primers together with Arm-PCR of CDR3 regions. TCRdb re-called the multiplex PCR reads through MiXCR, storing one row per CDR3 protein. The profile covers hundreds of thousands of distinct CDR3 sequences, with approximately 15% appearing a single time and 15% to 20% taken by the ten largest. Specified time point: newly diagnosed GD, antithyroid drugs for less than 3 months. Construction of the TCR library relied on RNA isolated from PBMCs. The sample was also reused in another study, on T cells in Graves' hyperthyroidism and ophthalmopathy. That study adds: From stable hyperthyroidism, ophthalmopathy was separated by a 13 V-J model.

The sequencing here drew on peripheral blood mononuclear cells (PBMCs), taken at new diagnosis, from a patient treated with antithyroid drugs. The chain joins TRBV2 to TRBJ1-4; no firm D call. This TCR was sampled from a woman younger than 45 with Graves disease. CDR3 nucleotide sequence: TGTGCCAGCAAGACGAGACCGGGTGGTACTAATGAAAAACTGTTTTTT. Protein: CASKTRPGGTNEKLFF.